Listed here is a single T cell receptor beta chain. What it recognizes is unknown. The protocol was immunoSEQ multiplex PCR, while the TCRdb copy is restricted to in-frame clones and leaves out a portion. The table records about 59,000 clones, 90% to 95% of them present only once. This record belongs to a study of graft-versus-host responses after intestinal transplantation. As for the study in general: Isolated intestinal, liver-intestinal, or multivisceral transplants had been given to the recipients. After anti-thymocyte globulin induction, recipients took tacrolimus and steroids for approximately three years.

Study conclusions and caveats: Recipient marrow harbored GvH clones, some of which surfaced first in ileum or blood. Allograft graft-versus-host to host-versus-graft clonal ratios ran high in patients with graft-donor T cell macrochimerism.

This clonotype was obtained from a human donor who was the organ donor for an intestinal transplant. This material consisted of unstimulated CD4+ T cells sorted from spleen or lymph node cells, taken before transplant.

The DNA of the CDR3 is TGTGCCAGCAGCTTGGAGGGGGCGGCCTATGGCTACACCTTC. Translation gives CASSLEGAAYGYTF. This rearrangement joins TRBV5-6 to TRBJ1-2; 7 bases are shared with TRBD1. The CDR3 is made up of 14 amino acids. Germline loops: CDR1 SGHDT, CDR2 YYEEEE. V was clipped by 0 bases and J by 4 bases; unmatched bases: 3.